This T cell receptor (beta chain) is from a study of blood T cell repertoires in COVID-19. Turning to the study itself: Acute and convalescent COVID-19 specimens originated in the United States, Italy and Spain.

Sequencing used immunoSEQ multiplex PCR; TCRdb keeps in-frame clones, though not all of them. Of 30,000 to 40,000 clones in the sample, around 88% are singletons; the top ten hold 6.3%. Per the germline V gene, CDR1 is LNHDA and CDR2 is SQIVND (reference sequence). This CDR3 is 18 amino acids long. V lost 3 bases, J lost 0 bases, and 13 bases stayed unmatched. In this sample, this clone turned up a few times. The sequence derives from a human donor in a cohort sampled during active COVID-19. Material: peripheral blood. The chain uses TRBV19 and TRBJ2-5; 7 nucleotides agree with TRBD2. CDR3 nucleotides: TGTGCCAGTAGTATCGCCAGCGGGGATTTCCTGTACCAAGAGACCCAGTACTTC. This translates into CASSIASGDFLYQETQYF. The variable domain in full, completed from reference TRBV19 and TRBJ2-5, reads DGGITQSPKYLFRKEGQNVTLSCEQNLNHDAMYWYRQDPGQGLRLIYYSQIVNDFQKGDIAEGYSVSREKKESFPLTVTSAQKNPTAFYLCASSIASGDFLYQETQYFGPGTRLLVL.